These 16 T cell receptor beta chains originate from one sample sequenced in a study of molecular identifiers for immune sequencing clone quantification. TCRdb independently ran MiXCR on the PCR reads; one entry per CDR3 protein. The sample lists roughly 320,000 distinct CDR3 sequences; roughly a quarter were seen once. Sample: naive CD8+ T cells from blood, with Jurkat cell RNA spiked in. Described subset: FACS-sorted CD8+CD4-CCR7+CD45RA+ naive T cells. These receptors were taken from a human donor in good health. Some libraries in this study had Jurkat cell RNA spiked in.

The chain recombines TRBV19 with TRBJ1-5, with a possible D match to TRBD1 (6 bases). Germline loops: CDR1 LNHDA, CDR2 SQIVND (reference sequence). Trimming stripped 3 bases from V and 0 bases from J, with 12 bases between. This CDR3 has 16 amino acids. CDR3 bases: TGTGCCAGTAGTATTGGGGGGCTTTATAGCAATCAGCCCCAGCATTTT. It specifies CASSIGGLYSNQPQHF. Supplemented by reference TRBV19 and TRBJ1-5, the full variable domain reads DGGITQSPKYLFRKEGQNVTLSCEQNLNHDAMYWYRQDPGQGLRLIYYSQIVNDFQKGDIAEGYSVSREKKESFPLTVTSAQKNPTAFYLCASSIGGLYSNQPQHFGDGTRLSIL.

This clonotype was observed once. The conserved final phenylalanine or tryptophan is absent from the CDR3, which likely points to a read error. The chain combines TRBV4-3 with TRBJ2-7, with 8 nucleotides matching TRBD1. Losses at the gene ends were 2 bases for V and 2 bases for J; bases not matched to a gene: 2. The germline V gene has CDR1 LGHNA and CDR2 YSLEER. The CDR3 runs 14 residues. The CDR3 loop is CASSQQDRAYEQYL. The CDR3 DNA reads TGCGCCAGCAGCCAACAGGACAGGGCCTACGAGCAGTACCTC.

As to this clonotype: Just one base apart from a much larger clone, this may be a read error. The V call is TRBV29-1, the J call TRBJ2-3; tentative D call: TRBD2 (5 bases). The CDR3 spans 17 residues. The germline V gene has CDR1 SQVTM and CDR2 ANQGSEA. CDR3 loop: CSAEALLGSARADTQYF. The CDR3 coding sequence is TGCAGCGCTGAAGCTCTCCTAGGGTCAGCGAGGGCTGATACGCAGTATTTT.

This clonotype has ten or more counts. The chain is built from TRBV20-1 and TRBJ1-1; D is uncertain. The germline gives CDR1 DFQATT, CDR2 SNEGSKA (reference sequence). V shed 1 base and J shed 0 bases, with 9 bases lying between them. The CDR3 has 14 residues. The CDR3 here is CSARVRHLNTEAFF. The CDR3 DNA sequence: TGCAGTGCTAGAGTTCGTCACCTGAACACTGAAGCTTTCTTT.

A remark on this clonotype: A read error is possible here, since a much larger clone lies one base away. In nucleotides, the CDR3 is TGTGCCAGCAGTTTTGGAATGGGGGCAGAAAATCAGCCCCAGCATTTT. This translates into CASSFGMGAENQPQHF. This chain joins TRBV12-3 or TRBV12-4 and TRBJ1-5; the D gene is possibly TRBD1 (6 bases). Trimming took 3 bases from V and 4 from J, leaving 16 bases between them. The length of the CDR3 is 16 residues.

This sequence joins TRBV29-1 and TRBJ1-1; D call uncertain. V shed 2 bases and J shed 7 bases, with 23 bases lying between them. Germline loops: CDR1 SQVTM, CDR2 ANQGSEA. The CDR3 is 16 residues long. CDR3 in DNA: TGCAGCGTTGAAAATATCAAAAAAAAGAAACTGGATGAAGCTTTCTTT. Translated, it gives CSVENIKKKKLDEAFF.

This sequence joins TRBV12-3 or TRBV12-4 and TRBJ1-1; D is unclear. Trimming removed 5 bases at V and 3 bases at J, with 16 bases between. The CDR3 consists of 15 residues. The CDR3 nucleotides are TGTGCCAGCAGTCAGACTCAAAATTTAGACACTGAAGCTTTCTTT. This encodes CASSQTQNLDTEAFF.

The genes are TRBV7-9 and TRBJ2-7; D remains unclear. Trimming pared 1 base from V and 3 bases from J, leaving 13 bases between. This CDR3 has 15 amino acids. Germline loops: CDR1 SEHNR, CDR2 FQNEAQ (reference sequence). In nucleotides, the CDR3 is TGTGCCAGCAGCTTAGGTCCGGGCGCCAACTACGAGCAGTACTTC. Its protein is CASSLGPGANYEQYF.

This clonotype was detected many times. The rearrangement joins TRBV12-3 or TRBV12-4 to TRBJ1-2; TRBD1 agrees at 7 bases. J lost 2 bases, V lost 4 bases, and 4 bases had no gene match. The CDR3 runs to 14 residues. The CDR3 DNA follows: TGTGCCAGCAGTTCGGGACAGAACAACTATGGCTACACCTTC. It is translated as CASSSGQNNYGYTF.

Comment on this clonotype: With a much larger clone just one base away, this may be a read error. The DNA of the CDR3 is TGCGCCAGCAGCCTTAGGGGGGACTTGAGAGATACGCAGTATTTT. It translates to CASSLRGDLRDTQYF. The chain couples TRBV4-3 to TRBJ2-3; D possibly matches TRBD1 or TRBD2 (6 bases each). V was cut by 4 bases and J by 5 bases, with 16 bases left in between. The CDR3 consists of 15 residues. Germline V gene lookup returns CDR1 LGHNA and CDR2 YSLEER.

This clonotype was detected only a few times. The J gene is TRBJ2-7, the V gene TRBV13; D not certain. The CDR3 has 13 residues. The V end was cut by 5 bases, the J end by 5 bases, with 13 bases between. Germline-derived CDR1 and CDR2 are PRHDT and FYEKMQ (reference sequence). The CDR3 DNA reads TGTGCCAGCAGCCCGATAAGTAGCCACGAGCAGTACTTC. This encodes CASSPISSHEQYF.

The V and J genes are TRBV24-1 and TRBJ2-6; no clear D gene. Germline lookup yields CDR1 KGHDR and CDR2 SFDVKD. The CDR3 runs to 14 residues. V gave up 4 bases and J gave up 4 bases, with 7 bases separating them. CDR3 bases: TGTGCCACCAGTGACAGAATCGGGGCCAACGTCCTGACTTTC. This translates into CATSDRIGANVLTF.

Details on this clonotype: One base separates it from a far larger clone, so it is likely a read error. The gene calls are TRBV7-9 and TRBJ2-7; possibly TRBD1 for D (5 bases). Looked up from germline, CDR1 is SEHNR and CDR2 is FQNEAQ (reference sequence). The CDR3 extends over 12 amino acids. CDR3 coding DNA: TGTGTCAGCAGCCAGGGATCTTACGAGCAGTACTTC. It encodes CVSSQGSYEQYF.

The chain employs TRBV20-1 and TRBJ2-4; 7 bases are shared with TRBD1. Germline V lookup: CDR1 DFQATT, CDR2 SNEGSKA (reference sequence). V dropped 8 bases and J dropped 1; count of bases not matched to a gene: 20. The CDR3 contains 18 residues. The CDR3 is CSSLPDNRGSWAKNIQYF. CDR3 DNA: TGCAGTTCTCTCCCCGACAACAGGGGTTCCTGGGCCAAAAACATTCAGTACTTC.

This clonotype was picked up many times. The CDR3 sequence: CASSLETGTGSEKLFF. For the CDR3, the DNA is TGTGCCAGCAGCTTAGAAACCGGGACAGGGAGCGAAAAACTGTTTTTT. This rearrangement joins TRBV7-2 to TRBJ1-4; TRBD1 agrees at 9 bases. CDR1 is SGHTA and CDR2 is FQGNSA in the germline V gene. Germline trimming cut 1 base from V and 8 bases from J; bases unmatched to any gene: 8. CDR3 length equals 16 residues.

This clonotype turned up a few times. The gene calls are TRBV12-2 and TRBJ1-6; the D segment call TRBD1 is taken from the table without a DNA check. TRBV12-2 is marked as a pseudogene. The CDR3 sequence is 16 residues long. The DNA for the CDR3 is TGTGCAAGTCGCCCAAACGGACAGCGCGATAATTCACCCCTCCACTTT. This sequence encodes CASRPNGQRDNSPLHF.